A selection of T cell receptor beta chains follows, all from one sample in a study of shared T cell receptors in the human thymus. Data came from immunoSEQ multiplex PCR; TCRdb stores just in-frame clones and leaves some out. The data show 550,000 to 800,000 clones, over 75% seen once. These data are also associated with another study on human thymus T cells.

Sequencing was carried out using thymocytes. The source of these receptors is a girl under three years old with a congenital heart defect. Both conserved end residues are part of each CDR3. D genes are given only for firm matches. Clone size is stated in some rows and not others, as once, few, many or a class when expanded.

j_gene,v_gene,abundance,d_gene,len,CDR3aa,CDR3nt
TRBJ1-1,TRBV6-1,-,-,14,CASSVRGALSEAFF,TGTGCCAGCAGTGTTAGGGGCGCCCTCTCCGAAGCTTTCTTT
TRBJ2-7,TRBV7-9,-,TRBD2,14,CASSPRGGWSEQYF,TGTGCCAGCAGCCCCCGGGGGGGATGGTCCGAGCAGTACTTC
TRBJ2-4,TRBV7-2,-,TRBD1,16,CASRRTGSGAKNIQYF,TGTGCCAGCAGGAGGACAGGCTCAGGGGCCAAAAACATTCAGTACTTC
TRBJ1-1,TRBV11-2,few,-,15,CASSNDQDIYTEAFF,TGTGCCAGCAGCAACGACCAGGATATCTACACTGAAGCTTTCTTT
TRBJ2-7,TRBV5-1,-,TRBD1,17,CASSFSSRRDRDPGQYF,TGCGCCAGCAGCTTTTCCTCACGCAGGGACAGGGACCCAGGGCAGTACTTC
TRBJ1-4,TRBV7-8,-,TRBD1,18,CASSLATGEVATNEKLFF,TGTGCCAGCAGCTTAGCGACAGGGGAGGTTGCAACTAATGAAAAACTGTTTTTT
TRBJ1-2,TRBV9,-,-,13,CASTKPPGLGYTF,TGTGCCAGCACCAAACCCCCGGGACTCGGCTACACCTTC
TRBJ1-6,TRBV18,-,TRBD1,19,CASSPGGQGRDSYNSPLHF,TGTGCCAGCTCACCAGGTGGACAGGGTAGGGACTCCTATAATTCACCCCTCCACTTT
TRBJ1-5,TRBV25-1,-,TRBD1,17,CASSSDRGGNSNQPQHF,TGTGCCAGCAGTTCGGACAGGGGAGGGAATAGCAATCAGCCCCAGCATTTT
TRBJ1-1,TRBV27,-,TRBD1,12,CASSSGQGEAFF,TGTGCCAGCAGTTCCGGACAGGGGGAAGCTTTCTTT
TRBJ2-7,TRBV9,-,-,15,CASSALGGPTREQYF,TGTGCCAGCAGCGCGTTAGGGGGTCCTACTCGGGAGCAGTACTTC